This section outlines one TCR beta chain sequence together with its context. The CDR3 is 17 residues long. The V and J ends lost 4 bases and 4 bases respectively, with 23 bases between them. The V gene's germline CDR1 is SGHRS and CDR2 YFSETQ. These data are taken from a study of blood T cell repertoires in COVID-19. Study-level information: PBMCs, B-cell-depleted T cells, or T cells provided the cDNA or gDNA that made up the material.

Per the original methods: Amplification from reference gene primers served as the basis for estimated nucleated cell counts. Produced via immunoSEQ multiplex PCR; TCRdb's table is partial and in-frame only. D and trimming come from the DNA, and the V and J calls and clone size come from that table. The table shows about 120,000 clones, with 75% to 85% occurring only once. The receptor was isolated from a man in his sixties or seventies with acute or convalescent COVID-19. Sequenced: peripheral blood. The chain links TRBV5-1 to TRBJ1-2, with TRBD1 as a possible D gene (6 bases). This CDR3 reads CASSTTPSQGLSYGYTF. CDR3 DNA: TGCGCCAGCAGCACCACCCCCTCGCAGGGGCTCAGCTATGGCTACACCTTC.